This T cell receptor beta chain was obtained from a study of cytomegalovirus exposure and HLA in healthy donors. Study observations and caveats: The study found most TCR sequences rare, yet found some public TCRs in many donors.

60 Vbeta and 13 Jbeta primers were used in PCR. Profiling relied on immunoSEQ multiplex PCR, and the TCRdb table lists in-frame clones only, not all of them. The data hold about 43,000 clones, with under 65% observed a single time. The germline V gene encodes CDR1 SGHVS and CDR2 FQNEAQ. The V end was cut by 7 bases, the J end by 6 bases, with 14 bases between. The CDR3 has 13 amino acids. Points on this clone: Its antigen is currently unknown.

The TCR comes from a human donor in good health. Source material: PBMCs. The chain couples TRBV7-8 to TRBJ2-3; D is unresolved. The DNA of the CDR3 is TGTGCCAGCAACCGGGTGGGTCAGGATACGCAGTATTTT. Amino acid sequence: CASNRVGQDTQYF.